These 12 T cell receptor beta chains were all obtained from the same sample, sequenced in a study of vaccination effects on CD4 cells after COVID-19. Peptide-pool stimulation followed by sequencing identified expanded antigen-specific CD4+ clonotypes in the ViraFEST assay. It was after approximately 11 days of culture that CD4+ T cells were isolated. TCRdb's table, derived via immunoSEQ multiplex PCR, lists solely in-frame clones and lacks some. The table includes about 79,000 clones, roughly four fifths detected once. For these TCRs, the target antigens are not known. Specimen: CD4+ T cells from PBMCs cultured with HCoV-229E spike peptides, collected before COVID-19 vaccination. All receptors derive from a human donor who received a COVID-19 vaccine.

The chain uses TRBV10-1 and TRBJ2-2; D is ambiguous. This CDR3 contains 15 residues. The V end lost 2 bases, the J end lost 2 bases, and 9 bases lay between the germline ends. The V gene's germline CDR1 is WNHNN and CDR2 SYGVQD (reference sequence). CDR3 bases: TGCGCCAGCAGTGAGGTTTATGGAAACACCGGGGAGCTGTTTTTT. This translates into CASSEVYGNTGELFF.

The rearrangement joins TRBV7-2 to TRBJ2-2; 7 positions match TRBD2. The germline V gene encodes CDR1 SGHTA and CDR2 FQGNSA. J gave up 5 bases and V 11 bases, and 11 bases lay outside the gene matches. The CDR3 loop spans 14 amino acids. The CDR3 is CADYRRGGTGELFF. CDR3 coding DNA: TGTGCCGACTATCGCCGCGGGGGTACCGGGGAGCTGTTTTTT.

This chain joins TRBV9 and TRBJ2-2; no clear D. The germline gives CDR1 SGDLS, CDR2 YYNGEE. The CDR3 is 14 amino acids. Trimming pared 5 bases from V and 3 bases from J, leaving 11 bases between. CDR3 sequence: CASRGGWDTGELFF. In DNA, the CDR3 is TGTGCCAGCAGGGGTGGTTGGGACACCGGGGAGCTGTTTTTT.

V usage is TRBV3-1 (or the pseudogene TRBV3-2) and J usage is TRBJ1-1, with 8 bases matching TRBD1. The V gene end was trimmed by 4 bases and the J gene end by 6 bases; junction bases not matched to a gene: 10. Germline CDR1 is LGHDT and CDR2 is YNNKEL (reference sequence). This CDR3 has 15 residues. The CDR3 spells CASSPFGQGRAEAFF. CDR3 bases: TGTGCCAGCAGCCCATTCGGACAGGGCCGGGCTGAAGCTTTCTTT.

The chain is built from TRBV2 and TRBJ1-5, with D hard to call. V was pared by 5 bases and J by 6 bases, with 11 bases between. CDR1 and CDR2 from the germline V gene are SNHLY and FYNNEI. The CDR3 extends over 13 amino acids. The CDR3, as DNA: TGTGCCAGCAGTCCCCGTTCGGCTCAGCCCCAGCATTTT. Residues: CASSPRSAQPQHF.

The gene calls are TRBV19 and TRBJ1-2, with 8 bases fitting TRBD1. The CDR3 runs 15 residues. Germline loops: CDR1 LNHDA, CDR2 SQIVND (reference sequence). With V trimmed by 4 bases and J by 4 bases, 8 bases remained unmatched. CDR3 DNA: TGTGCCAGTAGTAAATCGACAGGGGCTCTCTATGGCTACACCTTC. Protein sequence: CASSKSTGALYGYTF.

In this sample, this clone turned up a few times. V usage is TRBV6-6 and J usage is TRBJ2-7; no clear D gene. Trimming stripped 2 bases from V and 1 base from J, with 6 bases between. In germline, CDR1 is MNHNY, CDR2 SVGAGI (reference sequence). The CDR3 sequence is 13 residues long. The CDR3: CASSYGPSYEQYV. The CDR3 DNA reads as TGTGCCAGCAGTTACGGACCATCCTACGAGCAGTACGTC.

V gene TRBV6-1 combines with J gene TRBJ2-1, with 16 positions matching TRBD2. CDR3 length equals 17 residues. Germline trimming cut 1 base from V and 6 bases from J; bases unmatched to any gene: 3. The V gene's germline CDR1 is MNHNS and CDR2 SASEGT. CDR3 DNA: TGTGCCAGCAGTGAAGTGGGGACTAGCGGGGGGGCCAATGAGCAGTTCTTC. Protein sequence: CASSEVGTSGGANEQFF.

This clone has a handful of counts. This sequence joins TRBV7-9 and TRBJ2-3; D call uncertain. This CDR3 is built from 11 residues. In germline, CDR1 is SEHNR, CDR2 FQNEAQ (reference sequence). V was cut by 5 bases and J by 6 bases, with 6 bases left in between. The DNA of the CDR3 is TGTGCCAGCAGCGTCAAGGATACGCAGTATTTT. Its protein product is CASSVKDTQYF.

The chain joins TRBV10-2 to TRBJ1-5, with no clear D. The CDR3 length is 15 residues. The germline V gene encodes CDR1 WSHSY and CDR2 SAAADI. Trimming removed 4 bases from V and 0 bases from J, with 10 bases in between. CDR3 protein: CASSADGNSNQPQHF. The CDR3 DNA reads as TGCGCCAGCAGTGCCGACGGTAATAGCAATCAGCCCCAGCATTTT.

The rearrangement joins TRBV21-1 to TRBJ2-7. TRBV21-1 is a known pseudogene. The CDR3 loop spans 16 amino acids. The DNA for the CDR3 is TGTGCCAGCAGCAAAGAAGGACCCGCGAGCTCCTACGAGCAGTACGTC. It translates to CASSKEGPASSYEQYV.

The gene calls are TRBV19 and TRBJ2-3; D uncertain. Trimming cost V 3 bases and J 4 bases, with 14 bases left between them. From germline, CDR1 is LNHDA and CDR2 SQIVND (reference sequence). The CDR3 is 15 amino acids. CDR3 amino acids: CASSIIDSRPDTQYF. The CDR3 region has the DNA TGTGCCAGTAGTATTATCGACTCCCGGCCAGATACGCAGTATTTT.